A selection of T cell receptor beta chains follows, all from one sample in a study of T cells in Graves' hyperthyroidism and ophthalmopathy. TCRdb reprocessed the multiplex PCR reads with MiXCR, giving one entry per CDR3 protein. The table has 300,000 to 400,000 distinct CDR3 sequences, about 14% seen once. Input material: blood. These receptors all come from a woman in her thirties with Graves' ophthalmopathy. The CDR3 runs from the conserved cysteine through the conserved F or W. The order of the fields is CDR3 length, V gene, D gene, clone size, J gene, CDR3 DNA, CDR3 protein. A D gene is named only where the DNA matches it firmly. Some rows have no size entry. The others give once, few or many, or a class for an expanded clone.

13	TRBV5-1	-	many	TRBJ2-3	TGCGCCAGCAGCTGGGCAGGGCAAGATACGCAGTATTTT	CASSWAGQDTQYF
17	TRBV6-1	TRBD2	-	TRBJ2-3	TGTGCCAGCAGTGAAGCGGGCGGGGGGGCGGGAACAGATACGCAGTATTTT	CASSEAGGGAGTDTQYF
16	TRBV11-2	TRBD2	once	TRBJ2-3	TGTGCCAGCAGCCCCGGACTAGCGGCCCTAGGAGATACGCAGTATTTT	CASSPGLAALGDTQYF
14	TRBV7-3	-	many	TRBJ2-1	TGTGCCAGCAGCCGTACCCTCGGGGGCAATGAGCAGTTCTTC	CASSRTLGGNEQFF
14	TRBV12-3/TRBV12-4	-	-	TRBJ1-2	TGTGCCAGCAGTTTCATAGGGTATCGCTATGGCTACACCTTC	CASSFIGYRYGYTF
14	TRBV2	TRBD1	-	TRBJ1-5	TGTGCCGGAAGAGGACAGGGCGACCATCAGCCCCAGCATTTT	CAGRGQGDHQPQHF
14	TRBV5-1	-	many	TRBJ2-3	TGCGCCAGCAACGAGCAAACTGTCCCAGATACGCAGTATTTT	CASNEQTVPDTQYF
15	TRBV7-2	TRBD2	many	TRBJ2-1	TGTGCCAGCAGCTTAAAGCGGGGGGGTGACGATGAGCAGTTCTTC	CASSLKRGGDDEQFF
13	TRBV4-1	-	-	TRBJ2-5	TGCGCCAGCAGAAGCGGAACTCAAGAGACCCAGTACTTC	CASRSGTQETQYF
14	TRBV18	-	many	TRBJ2-7	TGTGCCAGCTCACGAACCGGGTCCGGGGGCGAGCAGTACTTC	CASSRTGSGGEQYF
14	TRBV2	-	many	TRBJ1-5	TGTGCCAGCAGTGAAGCGGGGGGAAATCAGCCCCAGCATTTT	CASSEAGGNQPQHF
14	TRBV28	-	many	TRBJ2-3	TGTGCCAGCAGTTCCCAAGGGGGGGCAGATACGCAGTATTTT	CASSSQGGADTQYF
15	TRBV19	-	-	TRBJ2-2	TGTGCCAGTAGTAAACAGGGTGTACATACCGGGGAGCTGTTTTTT	CASSKQGVHTGELFF
11	TRBV29-1	TRBD1	-	TRBJ2-3	TGCAGCGTTGAGAGGACAGGGACGCAGTATTTT	CSVERTGTQYF
16	TRBV9	TRBD1	many	TRBJ1-1	TGTGCCAGCAGCGTCGGACAGGGGAGAATGAACACTGAAGCTTTCTTT	CASSVGQGRMNTEAFF
14	TRBV3-1	-	many	TRBJ2-6	TGTGCCAGCGTGGCGGGGACTGGGGCCAACGTCCTGACTTTC	CASVAGTGANVLTF
19	TRBV7-2	TRBD1	-	TRBJ2-1	TGTGCCAGCAGCTTAGTTTTACAGGGGGGTACAGGATACTACAATGAGCAGTTCTTC	CASSLVLQGGTGYYNEQFF
13	TRBV6-1	-	many	TRBJ1-1	TGTGCCTCCGGGGTCGGGAGGGGAGCTGAAGCTTTCTTT	CASGVGRGAEAFF
9	TRBV11-3	-	few	TRBJ2-5	TGTGCCAGCTGGGAGACCCAGTACTTC	CASWETQYF
15	TRBV6-2/TRBV6-3	TRBD1	many	TRBJ2-7	TGTGCCAGCAGTTACCCCCCGGACAGGGGAACTGAGCAGTACTTC	CASSYPPDRGTEQYF
16	TRBV20-1	TRBD1	-	TRBJ1-2	TGCAGTGCCGAAGACGGCCCCGGGACAGGGGGCTATGGCTACACCTTC	CSAEDGPGTGGYGYTF
14	TRBV6-5	-	few	TRBJ1-2	TGTGCCAGCAGTTACAGTACAGGTCTTTATGGCTACACCTTC	CASSYSTGLYGYTF
15	TRBV2	TRBD2	once	TRBJ2-1	TGTGCCGGGGGGGGTGGGGCGGGGGGGCCGGGTGAGCAGTTCTTC	CAGGGGAGGPGEQFF
16	TRBV20-1	TRBD1	-	TRBJ1-2	TGCAGTGCTAGCATCCGGGACAGGGAGGATATGGGCGGCTACACCTTC	CSASIRDREDMGGYTF
17	TRBV7-8	-	-	TRBJ1-1	TGTGCCAGCAGCTTGCGGGCGTCATATGATCCGAACACTGAAGCTTTCTTT	CASSLRASYDPNTEAFF
12	TRBV6-1	-	many	TRBJ2-3	TGTGCCAGCAGTCAATACGTGGATACGCAGTATTTT	CASSQYVDTQYF
19	TRBV15	TRBD1	many	TRBJ2-5	TGTGCCACCAGCAGAGATCATCGGGTCACAGGGGGCTTTTCAGAGACCCAGTACTTC	CATSRDHRVTGGFSETQYF
13	TRBV20-1	-	many	TRBJ1-1	TGCAGTGCTAGATCACTAACAGGGTCTGAAGCTTTCTTT	CSARSLTGSEAFF
16	TRBV5-1	-	many	TRBJ2-1	TGCGCCAGCAGCCACGACGGGACTGGGTGGGACAATGAGCAGTTCTTC	CASSHDGTGWDNEQFF
15	TRBV7-9	-	many	TRBJ2-4	TGTGCCAGCAGCTTAGAGGGCTACAGGGAAAACATTCAGTACTTC	CASSLEGYRENIQYF
15	TRBV7-9	TRBD1	many	TRBJ1-6	TGTGCCAGCAGCCCTACCCAGGGGGACAATTCACCCCTCCACTTT	CASSPTQGDNSPLHF
12	TRBV14	-	few	TRBJ2-2	TGTGCCAGCAGCCTGGGATTTAGGGAGCTGTTTTTT	CASSLGFRELFF
14	TRBV10-3	-	many	TRBJ2-3	TGTGCCATCAGTGGGTCGGGGGAGACAGATACGCAGTATTTT	CAISGSGETDTQYF
12	TRBV18	-	many	TRBJ2-7	TGTGCCAGCTCACCAATTATAGGAGAGCAGTACTTC	CASSPIIGEQYF
15	TRBV19	-	few	TRBJ2-6	TGTGCCAGTACCTTGGAGGCCACTGGGGCCAACGTCCTGACTTTC	CASTLEATGANVLTF
15	TRBV18	-	many	TRBJ1-5	TGTGCCAGCTCACCAACAGCGTTTAGGGATCAGCCCCAGCATTTT	CASSPTAFRDQPQHF
14	TRBV20-1	-	many	TRBJ2-5	TGCAGTGCTAGAGGACTAAGGGTTGGGGAGACCCAGTACTTC	CSARGLRVGETQYF
15	TRBV18	-	-	TRBJ1-2	TGTGCCAGCTCACCGGGGGACCTAGCTAACTATGGCTACACCTTC	CASSPGDLANYGYTF
17	TRBV4-2	TRBD2	many	TRBJ2-3	TGTGCCAGCAGCCAAGAGGAGAGGACTAGCGGGCGAGATACGCAGTATTTT	CASSQEERTSGRDTQYF
14	TRBV6-1	-	many	TRBJ2-3	TGTGCCAGCAGTTGGACTGGAAAAACAGATACGCAGTATTTT	CASSWTGKTDTQYF
13	TRBV7-8	-	-	TRBJ1-1	TGTGCCAGCAGCAAAACGTTGAACACTGAAGCTTTCTTT	CASSKTLNTEAFF
17	TRBV11-2	-	many	TRBJ1-3	TGTGCCAGCAGCTTAGGATCGACAGGCATCTCTGGAAACACCATATATTTT	CASSLGSTGISGNTIYF
15	TRBV5-5	TRBD2	few	TRBJ2-1	TGTGCCAGCAGCTTGGCGGGGGGGCGGCACAATGAGCAGTTCTTC	CASSLAGGRHNEQFF
15	TRBV7-2	-	many	TRBJ2-1	TGTGCCAGCAGCTTAGGAGGGTCTAAGTACAATGAGCAGTTCTTC	CASSLGGSKYNEQFF
17	TRBV10-3	-	many	TRBJ2-6	TGTGCCATCAGTGAAGGGCCCACAGGGCCTGGGGCCAACGTCCTGACTTTC	CAISEGPTGPGANVLTF
14	TRBV7-9	-	many	TRBJ2-1	TGTGCCAGCAGCTTAGGAGCTCGGGTTAATGAGCAGTTCTTC	CASSLGARVNEQFF